The 19 T cell receptor beta chains listed next were all sequenced from one sample in a study of cytotoxic CD8 clonotypes in ibrutinib-treated CLL. The data were produced by immunoSEQ multiplex PCR, yet TCRdb's version contains in-frame clones alone and is incomplete. Of approximately 92,000 clones in the sample, roughly three quarters were seen once. The material was PBMCs, obtained after 24 months of ibrutinib treatment. The receptors come from a human donor with chronic lymphocytic leukemia.

This rearrangement joins TRBV28 to TRBJ2-7; 13 nucleotides match TRBD2. The CDR3 contains 16 residues. CDR1 is MDHEN and CDR2 is SYDVKM in the germline V gene. The J segment lost 6 bases and the V segment lost 6 bases, leaving 11 bases of the junction unmatched. The CDR3 protein is CASRNGGLAGASEQYF. The CDR3 DNA is TGTGCCAGCAGAAACGGCGGACTAGCGGGAGCGTCCGAGCAGTACTTC.

The genes are TRBV9 and TRBJ2-1, with 8 bases matching TRBD2. J was trimmed by 6 bases and V by 0 bases; bases with no gene match: 8. The CDR3 contains 16 residues. CDR1 is SGDLS and CDR2 is YYNGEE in the germline V gene. The CDR3 DNA reads as TGTGCCAGCAGCGTAGTTACGGGAGGGAGGGGCAATGAGCAGTTCTTC. Protein sequence: CASSVVTGGRGNEQFF. Based on the CDR3 plus reference TRBV9 and TRBJ2-1, the full variable domain is DSGVTQTPKHLITATGQRVTLRCSPRSGDLSVYWYQQSLDQGLQFLIQYYNGEERAKGNILERFSAQQFPDLHSELNLSSLELGDSALYFCASSVVTGGRGNEQFFGPGTRLTVL.

This clone was observed a handful of times. V and J are TRBV5-1 and TRBJ2-1; no clear D. Germline lookup yields CDR1 SGHRS and CDR2 YFSETQ. V lost 4 bases, J lost 0 bases, and 11 bases lay in between. This CDR3 has 15 amino acids. For the CDR3, the DNA is TGCGCCAGCAGCCCCTCGGCGATCTCCTACAATGAGCAGTTCTTC. Translated, it gives CASSPSAISYNEQFF.

The V call is TRBV5-8, the J call TRBJ2-3; weak D call: TRBD1 (6 bases). V lost 0 bases and J lost 0, with 14 bases in between. The CDR3 is made up of 17 amino acids. Per germline, CDR1 SGHTS and CDR2 YDEGEE. The CDR3 region has the DNA TGTGCCAGCAGCTTGGTTTGGGGGACACCTAGCACAGATACGCAGTATTTT. It specifies CASSLVWGTPSTDTQYF.

The chain uses TRBV6-1 and TRBJ1-5; D is undetermined. The germline V gene has CDR1 MNHNS and CDR2 SASEGT. This CDR3 spans 14 amino acids. V was pared by 7 bases and J by 4 bases, with 14 bases between. CDR3 nucleotide sequence: TGTGCCAGCATTGGACCGGGTCCTAATCAGCCCCAGCATTTT. Encoded protein: CASIGPGPNQPQHF.

The V and J genes are TRBV21-1 and TRBJ2-4. TRBV21-1 is a documented pseudogene. This CDR3 contains 15 residues. Here the CDR3 DNA reads TGTGCCAGCAGCAAAGAAACAGCGACCAAAAACATTCAGTACTTC. This translates into CASSKETATKNIQYF.

This clone is a singleton in its sample. The rearrangement uses TRBV7-8 and TRBJ1-5; D not certain. V was trimmed by 1 base and J by 4 bases, leaving 8 bases between them. Germline CDR1 is SGHVS and CDR2 is FQNEAQ. The CDR3 consists of 14 residues. This chain's CDR3 is CASSLGGPNQPQHF. In DNA, the CDR3 is TGTGCCAGCAGCTTAGGAGGGCCAAATCAGCCCCAGCATTTT. The variable domain in full, completed from reference TRBV7-8 and TRBJ1-5, reads GAGVSQSPRYKVAKRGQDVALRCDPISGHVSLFWYQQALGQGPEFLTYFQNEAQLDKSGLPSDRFFAERPEGSVSTLKIQRTQQEDSAVYLCASSLGGPNQPQHFGDGTRLSIL.

This rearrangement joins TRBV30 to TRBJ2-2; 9 nucleotides agree with TRBD1. V dropped 3 bases and J dropped 9; count of bases not matched to a gene: 11. This CDR3 spans 15 amino acids. Germline-derived CDR1 and CDR2 are GTSNPN and SVGIG (reference sequence). CDR3 in DNA: TGTGCCTGGAGGCCGGGACAGGGCGCTGTTAGGGAGCTGTTTTTT. Amino acid sequence: CAWRPGQGAVRELFF.

The V and J genes are TRBV6-1 and TRBJ1-2; the match to TRBD1 covers 8 bases. This CDR3 contains 14 residues. With V trimmed by 3 bases and J by 6 bases, 6 bases remained unmatched. Germline CDR1 and CDR2: MNHNS and SASEGT. CDR3 coding DNA: TGTGCCAGCAGTGAGCGGACAGGGTCCGATGGCTACACCTTC. It specifies CASSERTGSDGYTF.

CDR3 loop: CASSATSGISTDTQYF. The CDR3 region has the DNA TGCGCCAGCAGTGCGACTAGCGGGATTAGCACAGATACGCAGTATTTT. V is TRBV10-2 and J is TRBJ2-3; TRBD2 agrees at 11 bases. This CDR3 region has 16 residues. In germline, CDR1 is WSHSY, CDR2 SAAADI. J gave up 0 bases and V 4 bases, and 3 bases lay outside the gene matches.

The rearrangement joins TRBV6-1 to TRBJ2-4; 9 bases agree with TRBD1. The CDR3 covers 15 residues. V lost 3 bases, J lost 6 bases, and 6 bases stayed unmatched. Germline V CDR1 and CDR2: MNHNS, SASEGT. CDR3 DNA: TGTGCCAGCAGTGATGTCGGACAGGGGTTAAACATTCAGTACTTC. Translating it yields CASSDVGQGLNIQYF.

As regards this clone: Sequence at one end of the junction differs from germline and may be a read error. J is TRBJ2-2 and V is TRBV7-7; 8 bases align to TRBD1. The CDR3 loop spans 19 amino acids. Germline V gene data show CDR1 as SSHAT and CDR2 as FNYEAQ (reference sequence). CDR3 residues: CASSLAPQNYRGYTGELFF. For the CDR3, the DNA is TGTGCTAGCAGCTTAGCCCCACAGAATTACAGGGGGTACACCGGGGAGCTGTTTTTT.

The V gene is TRBV11-2, the J gene TRBJ2-3; D is unresolved. The CDR3 totals 15 residues. Trimming pared 0 bases from V and 0 bases from J, leaving 7 bases between. Germline CDR1 and CDR2: SGHAT and FQNNGV. The CDR3 reads CASSLERVSTDTQYF. CDR3 nucleotides: TGTGCCAGCAGCTTAGAACGGGTGAGCACAGATACGCAGTATTTT.

This chain joins TRBV27 and TRBJ1-1, with D unresolved. The CDR3 extends over 15 amino acids. From germline, CDR1 is MNHEY and CDR2 SMNVEV (reference sequence). Deletions cut 0 bases from V and 5 bases from J, with 13 bases between. CDR3 bases: TGTGCCAGCAGTTTATCCTCAACCCGGTTAACTGAAGCTTTCTTT. It specifies CASSLSSTRLTEAFF.

The chain recombines TRBV4-1 with TRBJ2-2; a possible D gene is TRBD1 (6 bases). The germline gives CDR1 MGHRA, CDR2 YSYEKL. Trimming removed 4 bases from V and 6 bases from J, with 9 bases in between. This CDR3 contains 13 residues. In nucleotides, the CDR3 is TGCGCCAGCAGCCGATCAGGGGCCGGGGAGCTGTTTTTT. Amino acids: CASSRSGAGELFF.

The rearrangement joins TRBV27 to TRBJ2-7, with 10 bases fitting TRBD1. The CDR3 has 16 amino acids. V lost 3 bases to trimming and J lost 6 bases; unmatched junction nucleotides: 11. Germline V gives CDR1 MNHEY, CDR2 SMNVEV (reference sequence). The CDR3 nucleotides read TGTGCCAGCAGTTTGCGCCCGGGACAGGGGCAGTCCGAGCAGTACTTC. Translating it yields CASSLRPGQGQSEQYF.

The chain employs TRBV2 and TRBJ2-7; 8 bases align to TRBD2. This CDR3 contains 12 residues. V trimming: 7 bases; J trimming: 3 bases; junction bases outside the gene matches: 2. Germline assignment: CDR1 SNHLY and CDR2 FYNNEI. This CDR3 reads CASKREYYEQYF. The CDR3 DNA reads as TGTGCCAGCAAGCGGGAGTACTACGAGCAGTACTTC.

V gene TRBV29-1 combines with J gene TRBJ1-1; 7 nucleotides match TRBD1. In germline, CDR1 is SQVTM, CDR2 ANQGSEA. The CDR3 has 15 amino acids. J was trimmed by 0 bases and V by 6 bases; bases with no gene match: 10. The CDR3 sequence is CSVPGTATMNTEAFF. As DNA, the CDR3 is TGCAGCGTCCCAGGGACAGCTACCATGAACACTGAAGCTTTCTTT.

V and J are TRBV7-9 and TRBJ2-6; D is unclear. Per the germline V gene, CDR1 is SEHNR and CDR2 is FQNEAQ (reference sequence). CDR3 size: 12 residues. V lost 9 bases to trimming and J lost 4 bases, with 7 bases between them. CDR3 nucleotide sequence: TGTGCCAGTTGGGCCGGGGCCAACGTCCTGACTTTC. The encoded protein is CASWAGANVLTF.